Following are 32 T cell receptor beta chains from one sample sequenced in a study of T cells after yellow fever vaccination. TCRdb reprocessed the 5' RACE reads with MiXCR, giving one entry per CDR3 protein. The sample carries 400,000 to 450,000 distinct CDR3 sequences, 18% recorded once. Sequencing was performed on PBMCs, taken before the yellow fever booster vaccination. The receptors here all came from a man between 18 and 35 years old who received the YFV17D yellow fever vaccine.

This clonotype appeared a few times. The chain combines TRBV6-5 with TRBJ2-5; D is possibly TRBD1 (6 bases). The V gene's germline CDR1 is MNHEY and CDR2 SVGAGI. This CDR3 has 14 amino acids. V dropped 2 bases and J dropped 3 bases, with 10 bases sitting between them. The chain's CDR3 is CASSYTAGEETQYF. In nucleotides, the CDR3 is TGTGCCAGCAGTTACACGGCAGGGGAAGAGACCCAGTACTTC.

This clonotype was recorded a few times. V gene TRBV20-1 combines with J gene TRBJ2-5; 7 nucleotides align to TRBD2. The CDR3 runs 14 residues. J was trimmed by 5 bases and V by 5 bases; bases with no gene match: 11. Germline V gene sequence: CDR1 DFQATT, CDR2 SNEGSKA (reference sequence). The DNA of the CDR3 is TGCAGTGCTGGAGGGCAGCGGGGAAGGGAGACCCAGTACTTC. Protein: CSAGGQRGRETQYF.

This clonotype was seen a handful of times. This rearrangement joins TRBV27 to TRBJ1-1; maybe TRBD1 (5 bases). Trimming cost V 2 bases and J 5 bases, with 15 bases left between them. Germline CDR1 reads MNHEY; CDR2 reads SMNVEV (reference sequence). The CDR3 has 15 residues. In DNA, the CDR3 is TGTGCCAGCAGTTTAAAAGGTCCAGGGAGTACTGAAGCTTTCTTT. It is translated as CASSLKGPGSTEAFF.

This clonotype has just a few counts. CDR3 nucleotides: TGTGCCAGCACCCCCCGTTTGGTTTCAAGCTATGGCTACACCTTC. This codes for CASTPRLVSSYGYTF. The chain links TRBV27 to TRBJ1-2; D remains ambiguous. V lost 7 bases to trimming and J lost 4 bases, with 19 bases between them. CDR1 MNHEY and CDR2 SMNVEV come from the germline V gene (reference sequence). This CDR3 has 15 amino acids.

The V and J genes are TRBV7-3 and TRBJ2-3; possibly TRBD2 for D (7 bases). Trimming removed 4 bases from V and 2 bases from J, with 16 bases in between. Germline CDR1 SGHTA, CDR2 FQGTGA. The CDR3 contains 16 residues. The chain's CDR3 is CASSSGGAGHTDTQYF. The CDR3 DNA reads TGTGCCAGCAGCTCTGGGGGGGCGGGCCACACAGATACGCAGTATTTT.

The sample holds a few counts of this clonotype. CDR3 sequence (DNA): TGTGCCAGCAGCTTCGGACAGGCGGGAGTTTACGAGCAGTACTTC. It translates to CASSFGQAGVYEQYF. V usage is TRBV7-3 and J usage is TRBJ2-7, with D possibly being TRBD1 or TRBD2 (7 bases each). The CDR3 covers 15 residues. Germline V lookup: CDR1 SGHTA, CDR2 FQGTGA. V lost 3 bases and J lost 4, with 16 bases in between.

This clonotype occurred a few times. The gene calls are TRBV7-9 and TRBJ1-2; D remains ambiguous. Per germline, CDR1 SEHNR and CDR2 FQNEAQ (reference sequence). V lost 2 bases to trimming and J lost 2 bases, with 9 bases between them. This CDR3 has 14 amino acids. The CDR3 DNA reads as TGTGCCAGCAGCTTAAATACCGGGAACTATGGCTACACCTTC. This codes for CASSLNTGNYGYTF.

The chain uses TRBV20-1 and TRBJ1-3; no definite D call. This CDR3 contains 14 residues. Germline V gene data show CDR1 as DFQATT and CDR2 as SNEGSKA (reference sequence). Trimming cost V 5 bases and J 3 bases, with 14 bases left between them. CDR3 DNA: TGCAGTGCTGTGGCAGCGAGAAGTGGAAACACCATATATTTT. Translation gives CSAVAARSGNTIYF.

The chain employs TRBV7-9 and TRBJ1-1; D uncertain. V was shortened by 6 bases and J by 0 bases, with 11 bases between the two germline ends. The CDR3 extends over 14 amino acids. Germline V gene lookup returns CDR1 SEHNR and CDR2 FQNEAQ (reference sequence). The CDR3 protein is CASRPTVLNTEAFF. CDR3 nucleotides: TGTGCCAGCAGGCCGACGGTATTGAACACTGAAGCTTTCTTT.

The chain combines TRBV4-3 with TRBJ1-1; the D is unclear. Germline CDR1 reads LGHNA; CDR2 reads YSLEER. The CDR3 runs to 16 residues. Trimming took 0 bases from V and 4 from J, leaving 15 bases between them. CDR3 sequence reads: CASSQDPGYKFTEAFF. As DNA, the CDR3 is TGCGCCAGCAGCCAAGATCCGGGCTATAAATTCACTGAAGCTTTCTTT.

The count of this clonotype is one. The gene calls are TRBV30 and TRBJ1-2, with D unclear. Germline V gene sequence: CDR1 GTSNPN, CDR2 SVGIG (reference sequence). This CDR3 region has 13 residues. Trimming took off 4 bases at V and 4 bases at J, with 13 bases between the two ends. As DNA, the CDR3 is TGTGCCTGGAACGACGGGAGTAGCTATGGCTACACCTTC. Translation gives CAWNDGSSYGYTF.

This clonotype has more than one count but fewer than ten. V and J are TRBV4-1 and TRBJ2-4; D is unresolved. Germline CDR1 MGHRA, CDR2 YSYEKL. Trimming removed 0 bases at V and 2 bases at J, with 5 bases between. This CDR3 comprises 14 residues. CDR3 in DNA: TGCGCCAGCAGCCAAGAAAGCTCCAAAAACATTCAGTACTTC. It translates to CASSQESSKNIQYF.

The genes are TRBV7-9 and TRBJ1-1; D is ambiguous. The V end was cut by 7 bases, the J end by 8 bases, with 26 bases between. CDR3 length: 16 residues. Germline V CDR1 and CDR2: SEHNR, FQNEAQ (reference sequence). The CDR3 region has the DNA TGTGCCAGCAACGTCCTCAAGCACTTAACGAGGGCGGAAGCTTTCTTT. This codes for CASNVLKHLTRAEAFF.

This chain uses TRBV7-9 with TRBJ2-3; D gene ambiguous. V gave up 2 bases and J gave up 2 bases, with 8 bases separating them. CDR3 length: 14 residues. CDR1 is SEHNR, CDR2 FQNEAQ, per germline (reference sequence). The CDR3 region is CASSLRLPTDTQYF. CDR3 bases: TGTGCCAGCAGCTTACGTCTCCCCACAGATACGCAGTATTTT.

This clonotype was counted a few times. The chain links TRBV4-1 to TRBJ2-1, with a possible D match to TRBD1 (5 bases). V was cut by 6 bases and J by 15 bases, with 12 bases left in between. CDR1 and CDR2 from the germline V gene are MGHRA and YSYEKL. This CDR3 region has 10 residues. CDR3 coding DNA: TGCGCCAGCAGTCTAGGGGTGCGGTTCTTC. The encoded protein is CASSLGVRFF.

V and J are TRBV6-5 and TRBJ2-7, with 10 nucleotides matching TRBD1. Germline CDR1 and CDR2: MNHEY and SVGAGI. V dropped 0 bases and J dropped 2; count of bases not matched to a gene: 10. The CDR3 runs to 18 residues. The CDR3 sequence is CASSYSTSAGTGAYEQYF. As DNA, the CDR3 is TGTGCCAGCAGTTACTCGACGTCAGCCGGGACAGGGGCCTACGAGCAGTACTTC.

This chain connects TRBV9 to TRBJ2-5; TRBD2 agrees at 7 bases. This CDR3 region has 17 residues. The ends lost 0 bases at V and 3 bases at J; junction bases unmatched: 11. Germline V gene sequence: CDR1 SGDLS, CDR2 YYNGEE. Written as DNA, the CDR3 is TGTGCCAGCAGCGTAGGTGCAGGAGGGACTACCAAAGAGACCCAGTACTTC. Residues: CASSVGAGGTTKETQYF. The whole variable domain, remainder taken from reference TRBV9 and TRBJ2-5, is DSGVTQTPKHLITATGQRVTLRCSPRSGDLSVYWYQQSLDQGLQFLIQYYNGEERAKGNILERFSAQQFPDLHSELNLSSLELGDSALYFCASSVGAGGTTKETQYFGPGTRLLVL.

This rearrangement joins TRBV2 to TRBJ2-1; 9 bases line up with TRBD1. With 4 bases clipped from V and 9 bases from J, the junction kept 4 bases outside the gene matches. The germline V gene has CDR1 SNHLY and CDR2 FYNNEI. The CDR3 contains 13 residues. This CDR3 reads CASSAGQGGEQFF. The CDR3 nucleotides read TGTGCCAGCAGTGCGGGACAGGGAGGTGAGCAGTTCTTC.

The CDR3 loop reads CASTGITDTQYF. CDR3 nucleotide sequence: TGTGCCAGCACCGGCATCACAGATACGCAGTATTTT. V usage is TRBV12-3 or TRBV12-4 and J usage is TRBJ2-3; D uncertain. Trimming pared 7 bases from V and 2 bases from J, leaving 7 bases between. The CDR3 covers 12 residues.

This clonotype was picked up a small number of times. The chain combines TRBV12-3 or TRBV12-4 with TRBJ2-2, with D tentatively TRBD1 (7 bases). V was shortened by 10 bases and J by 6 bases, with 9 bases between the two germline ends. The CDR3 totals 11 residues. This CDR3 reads CAIRGAGELFF. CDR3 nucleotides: TGTGCCATCAGGGGGGCCGGGGAGCTGTTTTTT.

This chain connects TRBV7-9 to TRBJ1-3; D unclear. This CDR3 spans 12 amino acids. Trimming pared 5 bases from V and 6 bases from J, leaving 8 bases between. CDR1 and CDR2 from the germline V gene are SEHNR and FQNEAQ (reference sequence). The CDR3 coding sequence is TGTGCCAGCAGCCCCACACAAAACACCATATATTTT. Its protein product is CASSPTQNTIYF. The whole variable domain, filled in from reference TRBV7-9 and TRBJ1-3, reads DTGVSQNPRHKITKRGQNVTFRCDPISEHNRLYWYRQTLGQGPEFLTYFQNEAQLEKSRLLSDRFSAERPKGSFSTLEIQRTEQGDSAMYLCASSPTQNTIYFGEGSWLTVV.

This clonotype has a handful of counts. CDR3 in DNA: TGTGCCACCAGTCGGGGAGCAGATACGCAGTATTTT. It specifies CATSRGADTQYF. This rearrangement joins TRBV24-1 to TRBJ2-3; D might be TRBD2 (5 bases). The CDR3 is 12 amino acids. The V end was cut by 6 bases, the J end by 4 bases, with 7 bases between. Per the germline V gene, CDR1 is KGHDR and CDR2 is SFDVKD.

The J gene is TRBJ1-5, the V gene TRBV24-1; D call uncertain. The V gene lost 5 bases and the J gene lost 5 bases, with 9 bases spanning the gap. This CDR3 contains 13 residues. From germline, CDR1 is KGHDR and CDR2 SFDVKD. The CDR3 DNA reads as TGTGCCACCAGTGCGTCGGATTATCAGCCCCAGCATTTT. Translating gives CATSASDYQPQHF.

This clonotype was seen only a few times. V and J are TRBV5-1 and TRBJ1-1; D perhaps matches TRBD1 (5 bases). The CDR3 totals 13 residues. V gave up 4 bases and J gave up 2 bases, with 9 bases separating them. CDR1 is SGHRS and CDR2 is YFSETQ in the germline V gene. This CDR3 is CASSAGENTEAFF. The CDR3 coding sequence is TGCGCCAGCAGCGCGGGGGAAAACACTGAAGCTTTCTTT.

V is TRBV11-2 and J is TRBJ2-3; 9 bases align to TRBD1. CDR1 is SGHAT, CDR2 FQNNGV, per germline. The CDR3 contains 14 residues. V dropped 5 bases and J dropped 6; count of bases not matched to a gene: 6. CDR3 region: CASSATGGVDTQYF. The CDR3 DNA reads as TGTGCCAGCAGCGCCACAGGGGGCGTTGATACGCAGTATTTT.

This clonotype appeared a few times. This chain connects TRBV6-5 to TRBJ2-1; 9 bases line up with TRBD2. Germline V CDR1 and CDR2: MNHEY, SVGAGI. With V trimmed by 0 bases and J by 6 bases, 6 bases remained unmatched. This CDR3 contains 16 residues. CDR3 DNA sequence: TGTGCCAGCAGTTACTCGAAGGCGGGGGGGCCCAATGAGCAGTTCTTC. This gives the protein CASSYSKAGGPNEQFF.

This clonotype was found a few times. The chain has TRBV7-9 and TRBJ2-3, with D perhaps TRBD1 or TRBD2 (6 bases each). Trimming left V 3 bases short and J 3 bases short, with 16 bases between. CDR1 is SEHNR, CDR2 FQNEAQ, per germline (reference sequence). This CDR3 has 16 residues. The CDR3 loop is CASSLTGARLTDTQYF. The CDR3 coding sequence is TGTGCCAGCAGCTTGACGGGGGCGAGGTTGACAGATACGCAGTATTTT.

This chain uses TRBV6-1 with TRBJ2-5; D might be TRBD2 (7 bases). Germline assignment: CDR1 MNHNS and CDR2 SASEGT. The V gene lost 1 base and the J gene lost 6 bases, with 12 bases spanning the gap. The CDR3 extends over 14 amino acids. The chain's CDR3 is CASSEGGGAQTQYF. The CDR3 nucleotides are TGTGCCAGCAGTGAAGGCGGGGGCGCGCAGACCCAGTACTTC.

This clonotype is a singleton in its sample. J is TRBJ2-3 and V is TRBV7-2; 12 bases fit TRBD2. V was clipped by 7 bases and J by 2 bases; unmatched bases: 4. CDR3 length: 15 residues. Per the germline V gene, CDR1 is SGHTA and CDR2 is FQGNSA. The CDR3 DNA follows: TGTGCCAGCATCTGGACTAGCGGGGTCACAGATACGCAGTATTTT. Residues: CASIWTSGVTDTQYF.

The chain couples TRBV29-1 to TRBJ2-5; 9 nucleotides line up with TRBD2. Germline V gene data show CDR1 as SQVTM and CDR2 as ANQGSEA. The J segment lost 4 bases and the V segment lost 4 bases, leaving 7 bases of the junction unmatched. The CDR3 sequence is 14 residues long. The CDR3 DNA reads TGCAGCGTTGTGAAGCGGGGGGCCGGAGAGACCCAGTACTTC. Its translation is CSVVKRGAGETQYF.

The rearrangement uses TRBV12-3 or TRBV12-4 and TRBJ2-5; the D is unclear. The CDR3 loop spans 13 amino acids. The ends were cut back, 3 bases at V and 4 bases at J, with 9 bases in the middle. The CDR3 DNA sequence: TGTGCCAGCAGTTTCGTGGGTTCAGAGACCCAGTACTTC. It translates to CASSFVGSETQYF.

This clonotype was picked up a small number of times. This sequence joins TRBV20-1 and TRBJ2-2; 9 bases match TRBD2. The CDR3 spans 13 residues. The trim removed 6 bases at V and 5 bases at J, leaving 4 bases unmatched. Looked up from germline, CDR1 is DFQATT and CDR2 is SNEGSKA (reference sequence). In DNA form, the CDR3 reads TGCAGTGCGGGACTAGCCCGGACCGGGGAGCTGTTTTTT. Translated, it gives CSAGLARTGELFF.